The sequence of this TCR beta chain was determined in a study of T cell changes during pregnancy in multiple sclerosis. Method: immunoSEQ multiplex PCR; TCRdb's copy keeps in-frame clones and lacks some. This repertoire shows approximately 89,000 clones, about 94% found once; its top ten account for roughly 2.5%. The V end lost 10 bases, the J end lost 1 base, and 14 bases lay between the germline ends. Germline V CDR1 and CDR2: SNHLY, FYNNEI. The CDR3 is 13 amino acids. The clonotype was recovered from a female donor with multiple sclerosis, enrolled in a pregnancy study. Sequences were derived from peripheral blood, sampled in the third trimester of pregnancy. V is TRBV2 and J is TRBJ2-7; D is perhaps TRBD2 (7 bases). CDR3 region: CAILGGHSYEQYF. The DNA of the CDR3 is TGTGCCATCCTCGGGGGGCATTCCTACGAGCAGTACTTC.